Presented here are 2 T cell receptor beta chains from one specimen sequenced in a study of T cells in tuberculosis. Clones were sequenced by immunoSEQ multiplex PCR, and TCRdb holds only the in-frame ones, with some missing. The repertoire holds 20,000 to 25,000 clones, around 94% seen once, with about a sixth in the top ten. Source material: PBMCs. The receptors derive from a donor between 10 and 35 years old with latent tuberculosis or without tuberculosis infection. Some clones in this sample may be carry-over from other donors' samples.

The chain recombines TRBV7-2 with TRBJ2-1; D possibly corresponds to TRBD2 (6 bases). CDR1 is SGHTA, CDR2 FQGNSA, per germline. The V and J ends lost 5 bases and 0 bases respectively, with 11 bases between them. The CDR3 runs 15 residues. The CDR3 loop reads CASSRGGNSYNEQFF. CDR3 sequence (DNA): TGTGCCAGCAGCCGTGGAGGGAACTCCTACAATGAGCAGTTCTTC.

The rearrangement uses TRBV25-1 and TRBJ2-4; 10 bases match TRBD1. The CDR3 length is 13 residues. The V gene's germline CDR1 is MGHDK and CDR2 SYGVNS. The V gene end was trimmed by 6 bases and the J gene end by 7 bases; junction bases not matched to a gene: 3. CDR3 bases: TGTGCCAGCAGAAGACAGGGGGCTAACATTCAGTACTTC. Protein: CASRRQGANIQYF. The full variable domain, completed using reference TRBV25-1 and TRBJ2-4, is EADIYQTPRYLVIGTGKKITLECSQTMGHDKMYWYQQDPGMELHLIHYSYGVNSTEKGDLSSESTVSRIRTEHFPLTLESARPSHTSQYLCASRRQGANIQYFGAGTRLSVL.